These 29 T cell receptor beta chains were all obtained from the same sample, sequenced in a study of blood T cell repertoires in COVID-19. Method: immunoSEQ multiplex PCR; TCRdb's copy keeps in-frame clones and lacks some. The sample comprises around 300,000 clones, 86% of which are singletons, and 2.5% to 3% rests with the top ten. Source material: peripheral blood. The source of these receptors is a woman aged 30 to 39 with active or convalescent COVID-19.

This sequence joins TRBV18 and TRBJ1-2, with 7 bases aligning to TRBD1. The germline V gene encodes CDR1 KGHSH and CDR2 LQKENI. V lost 3 bases and J lost 7; bases outside the gene matches: 11. The CDR3 covers 15 residues. CDR3 coding DNA: TGTGCCAGCTCACCCTCCGGACAGGAAGGTTTTGGCTACACCTTC. Translating it yields CASSPSGQEGFGYTF.

The chain joins TRBV19 to TRBJ1-1; 8 bases agree with TRBD1. CDR3 size: 14 residues. The V and J ends lost 6 bases and 1 base, in that order; junction bases with no gene match: 4. Germline V lookup: CDR1 LNHDA, CDR2 SQIVND (reference sequence). The CDR3 DNA follows: TGTGCCAGTAGATTACAGGGGGGGAACACTGAAGCTTTCTTT. It is translated as CASRLQGGNTEAFF. Combining the CDR3 with reference TRBV19 and TRBJ1-1 gives the whole variable domain DGGITQSPKYLFRKEGQNVTLSCEQNLNHDAMYWYRQDPGQGLRLIYYSQIVNDFQKGDIAEGYSVSREKKESFPLTVTSAQKNPTAFYLCASRLQGGNTEAFFGQGTRLTVV.

The chain couples TRBV2 to TRBJ2-5, with unresolved D. CDR1 and CDR2 from the germline V gene are SNHLY and FYNNEI. CDR3 length: 14 residues. Deletions cut 5 bases from V and 2 bases from J, with 12 bases between. The CDR3 spells CASSYSSQQETQYF. In nucleotides, the CDR3 is TGTGCCAGCAGTTATAGCAGCCAACAAGAGACCCAGTACTTC.

Written as DNA, the CDR3 is TGTGCCAGCAGTTCGGGACTAGAGATAGAGACCCAGTACTTC. It specifies CASSSGLEIETQYF. The chain links TRBV6-2 or TRBV6-3 to TRBJ2-5; 8 bases agree with TRBD2. The CDR3 totals 14 residues. Germline V lookup: CDR1 MNHEY, CDR2 SVGEGT. The V and J ends lost 4 bases and 4 bases, in that order; junction bases with no gene match: 5.

V usage is TRBV2 and J usage is TRBJ1-3, with D uncertain. The CDR3 has 11 amino acids. Trimming stripped 6 bases from V and 4 bases from J, with 4 bases between. CDR1 is SNHLY, CDR2 FYNNEI, per germline. The CDR3 DNA sequence: TGTGCCAGCAGCTTAGGAAACACCATATATTTT. This encodes CASSLGNTIYF. The whole variable domain, filled in from reference TRBV2 and TRBJ1-3, reads EPEVTQTPSHQVTQMGQEVILRCVPISNHLYFYWYRQILGQKVEFLVSFYNNEISEKSEIFDDQFSVERPDGSNFTLKIRSTKLEDSAMYFCASSLGNTIYFGEGSWLTVV.

J is TRBJ2-1 and V is TRBV3-1 (or the pseudogene TRBV3-2); weak D call: TRBD1 (5 bases). Germline CDR1 reads LGHDT; CDR2 reads YNNKEL (reference sequence). V dropped 1 base and J dropped 4 bases, with 11 bases sitting between them. CDR3 size: 15 residues. The CDR3 protein is CASSQVREVYNEQFF. CDR3 coding DNA: TGTGCCAGCAGCCAAGTCAGGGAAGTTTACAATGAGCAGTTCTTC.

The chain is built from TRBV5-1 and TRBJ1-1; TRBD1 matches 8 bases. Germline CDR1 SGHRS, CDR2 YFSETQ. The CDR3 covers 15 residues. Unmatched junction bases numbered 8, after V lost 7 bases and J lost 0 bases. CDR3 loop: CASADGQGLNTEAFF. CDR3 coding DNA: TGCGCCAGCGCCGATGGACAGGGTTTGAACACTGAAGCTTTCTTT.

The chain links TRBV11-2 to TRBJ1-1, with TRBD1 as a possible D gene (5 bases). The germline V gene has CDR1 SGHAT and CDR2 FQNNGV. V was trimmed by 5 bases and J by 11 bases, leaving 18 bases between them. This CDR3 has 13 residues. The CDR3 region has the DNA TGTGCCAGCAGCCCAAATAACGGGGGTGGGGCTTTCTTT. Translation gives CASSPNNGGGAFF.

The chain joins TRBV19 to TRBJ1-6; D possibly corresponds to TRBD1 (5 bases). Trimming cost V 5 bases and J 5 bases, with 13 bases left between them. The germline gives CDR1 LNHDA, CDR2 SQIVND (reference sequence). The CDR3 runs to 15 residues. CDR3 residues: CASSAVVGDNSPLHF. The CDR3 DNA follows: TGTGCCAGTAGTGCCGTTGTAGGGGATAATTCACCCCTCCACTTT.

This chain links TRBV9 with TRBJ1-3; 9 positions match TRBD1. The CDR3 consists of 18 residues. CDR1 and CDR2 from the germline V gene are SGDLS and YYNGEE. J lost 3 bases, V lost 1 base, and 11 bases had no gene match. For the CDR3, the DNA is TGTGCCAGCAGCGTACTAGCCGGGACAGGGAACGGTGGAAACACCATATATTTT. Translation gives CASSVLAGTGNGGNTIYF.

The V call is TRBV3-1 (or the pseudogene TRBV3-2), the J call TRBJ2-1; TRBD2 matches at 12 bases. In germline, CDR1 is LGHDT, CDR2 YNNKEL (reference sequence). V was clipped by 4 bases and J by 3 bases; unmatched bases: 1. This CDR3 region has 15 residues. Here the CDR3 reads CASSRLAGVYNEQFF. CDR3 nucleotides: TGTGCCAGCAGCCGACTAGCGGGGGTCTACAATGAGCAGTTCTTC.

This chain links TRBV28 with TRBJ1-4; TRBD1 matches 7 bases. CDR3 size: 16 residues. After removal of 5 bases from V and 3 bases from J, the junction contained 9 bases not matched to a gene. Germline V gives CDR1 MDHEN, CDR2 SYDVKM. The CDR3 loop reads CASSLRQGWSNEKLFF. CDR3 in DNA: TGTGCCAGCAGTCTACGACAGGGATGGTCTAATGAAAAACTGTTTTTT.

In its sample, this clone was seen once. The CDR3, as DNA: TGTGCCAGCATGGTAGGCGGCGCAGATACGCAGTATTTT. As protein: CASMVGGADTQYF. The rearrangement joins TRBV5-4 to TRBJ2-3; D ambiguous. Looked up from germline, CDR1 is SGHNT and CDR2 is YYREEE (reference sequence). This CDR3 has 13 amino acids. V lost 6 bases, J lost 4 bases, and 12 bases lay in between.

In the case of this clone: The same CDR3 is also encoded by other DNA sequences in this sample. The V gene is TRBV6-2 or TRBV6-3, the J gene TRBJ1-6; TRBD1 matches 8 bases. The V gene end was trimmed by 2 bases and the J gene end by 7 bases; junction bases not matched to a gene: 4. The V gene's germline CDR1 is MNHEY and CDR2 SVGEGT. The CDR3 spans 15 residues. CDR3 residues: CASSYPGQGNSPLHF. In nucleotides, the CDR3 is TGTGCCAGCAGTTACCCCGGACAGGGAAATTCACCCCTCCACTTT.

Only a few counts were recorded for this clone. The chain carries TRBV7-3 and TRBJ2-2; D gene uncertain. The CDR3 spans 13 residues. Trimming removed 5 bases from V and 0 bases from J, with 4 bases in between. CDR1 SGHTA and CDR2 FQGTGA come from the germline V gene. The CDR3 nucleotides are TGTGCCAGCAGCAATACGAACACCGGGGAGCTGTTTTTT. This encodes CASSNTNTGELFF.

The genes are TRBV5-1 and TRBJ1-3; D unclear. CDR1 is SGHRS and CDR2 is YFSETQ in the germline V gene. Trimming cost V 5 bases and J 8 bases, with 35 bases left between them. The length of the CDR3 is 20 residues. This CDR3 reads CASRPTPTPAGLSGRDTIYF. In DNA, the CDR3 is TGCGCCAGCAGACCGACACCCACTCCCGCCGGACTCTCGGGCCGGGACACCATATATTTT. Full variable domain (outside the CDR3, taken from reference TRBV5-1 and TRBJ1-3): KAGVTQTPRYLIKTRGQQVTLSCSPISGHRSVSWYQQTPGQGLQFLFEYFSETQRNKGNFPGRFSGRQFSNSRSEMNVSTLELGDSALYLCASRPTPTPAGLSGRDTIYFGEGSWLTVV.

This clone appeared many times. V is TRBV4-2 and J is TRBJ2-5; TRBD2 matches at 13 bases. CDR3 length: 18 residues. V trimming: 0 bases; J trimming: 5 bases; junction bases outside the gene matches: 9. Germline CDR1 is LGHNA and CDR2 is YNFKEQ. CDR3: CASSQELAGGPRVETQYF. In DNA form, the CDR3 reads TGTGCCAGCAGCCAAGAACTAGCGGGGGGGCCGAGGGTGGAGACCCAGTACTTC.

The chain couples TRBV4-3 to TRBJ2-3; TRBD1 is a possible D gene (5 bases). CDR3 length: 15 amino acids. The V end lost 0 bases, the J end lost 3 bases, and 10 bases lay between the germline ends. Germline-derived CDR1 and CDR2 are LGHNA and YSLEER. CDR3 residues: CASSQDWQGTDTQYF. The CDR3 nucleotides read TGCGCCAGCAGCCAAGATTGGCAGGGAACAGATACGCAGTATTTT.

The chain has TRBV7-2 and TRBJ1-3; D is unresolved. The CDR3 covers 16 residues. Per the germline V gene, CDR1 is SGHTA and CDR2 is FQGNSA. Trimming shortened V by 4 bases and J by 0 bases, and 13 bases separated the two germline ends. CDR3 loop: CASSSPSVSSGNTIYF. CDR3 nucleotides: TGTGCCAGCAGCTCCCCGTCGGTGAGCTCTGGAAACACCATATATTTT.

The genes are TRBV12-5 and TRBJ1-1; tentatively, D is TRBD1 (6 bases). The CDR3 runs to 19 residues. Germline loops: CDR1 LGHNT, CDR2 FRNRAP. V lost 1 base and J 3 bases, leaving 24 bases between the germline ends. CDR3 protein: CASGLGPPKAQGPHTEAFF. In nucleotides, the CDR3 is TGTGCTAGTGGTTTGGGACCCCCTAAGGCTCAGGGGCCGCACACTGAAGCTTTCTTT.

CDR3 in amino acids: CTSSQRTAKNYGYTF. Written as DNA, the CDR3 is TGCACCAGCAGCCAGAGGACAGCGAAAAACTATGGCTACACCTTC. This chain connects TRBV1 to TRBJ1-2; the D call in the table, TRBD1, was not verified against the DNA. TRBV1 is designated a pseudogene. The CDR3 spans 15 residues.

V and J are TRBV9 and TRBJ2-3; D is perhaps TRBD2 (7 bases). Germline V lookup: CDR1 SGDLS, CDR2 YYNGEE. Deletions cut 2 bases from V and 5 bases from J, with 21 bases between. CDR3 length equals 17 residues. In DNA, the CDR3 is TGTGCCAGCAGCGTCAGCGGGTTGGCGGGGGCGGGAGATACGCAGTATTTT. This gives the protein CASSVSGLAGAGDTQYF.

In its sample, this clone was seen a few times. This sequence joins TRBV14 and TRBJ1-2; no reliable D call. V lost 0 bases, J lost 0 bases, and 17 bases lay in between. This CDR3 is 18 amino acids long. The germline V gene has CDR1 SGHDN and CDR2 FVKESK. CDR3 sequence reads: CASSQDWYGQEANYGYTF. Here the CDR3 DNA reads TGTGCCAGCAGCCAAGATTGGTATGGGCAGGAAGCTAACTATGGCTACACCTTC.

This clone has only a few counts. This chain joins TRBV7-8 and TRBJ2-7, with 9 positions matching TRBD1. V shed 3 bases and J 2 bases; nucleotides not matched to a gene: 11. The CDR3 is made up of 17 amino acids. Germline-derived CDR1 and CDR2 are SGHVS and FQNEAQ. CDR3 nucleotide sequence: TGTGCCAGCAGCTTGAGTCGGGGGACAGGGAACCCCTACGAGCAGTACTTC. This gives the protein CASSLSRGTGNPYEQYF.

This clone has more than one count but fewer than ten. The chain joins TRBV7-8 to TRBJ2-7, with D maybe TRBD2 (6 bases). V lost 5 bases and J 3 bases, leaving 11 bases between the germline ends. Germline V gene lookup returns CDR1 SGHVS and CDR2 FQNEAQ. The CDR3 sequence is 13 residues long. The CDR3 DNA reads TGTGCCAGCAGCCACGCGGGGCTCTACGAGCAGTACTTC. It is translated as CASSHAGLYEQYF.

V is TRBV4-2 and J is TRBJ1-5; TRBD1 aligns across 7 bases. Looked up from germline, CDR1 is LGHNA and CDR2 is YNFKEQ. V was clipped by 0 bases and J by 5 bases; unmatched bases: 4. The CDR3 consists of 15 residues. Here the CDR3 DNA reads TGTGCCAGCAGCCAAGAGCCCCAGGGGGATCAGCCCCAGCATTTT. This encodes CASSQEPQGDQPQHF.

The chain has TRBV2 and TRBJ1-2, with D maybe TRBD1 (5 bases). The CDR3 contains 13 residues. The germline V and J ends were trimmed by 6 bases and 8 bases, with 16 bases remaining between them. Germline V gene lookup returns CDR1 SNHLY and CDR2 FYNNEI. This CDR3 reads CASSLRGGYGYTF. For the CDR3, the DNA is TGTGCCAGCAGCCTCCGGGGGGGATACGGCTACACCTTC.

The chain uses TRBV12-3 or TRBV12-4 and TRBJ1-2, with 9 positions matching TRBD1. V shed 7 bases and J 4 bases; nucleotides not matched to a gene: 4. The CDR3 has 13 residues. The CDR3 spells CASTLTGGYGYTF. The CDR3, as DNA: TGTGCCAGCACTCTGACAGGGGGCTATGGCTACACCTTC.

J is TRBJ2-7 and V is TRBV28, with D unclear. Germline V CDR1 and CDR2: MDHEN, SYDVKM. This CDR3 spans 13 amino acids. V lost 7 bases, J lost 12 bases, and 22 bases lay in between. CDR3: CASTTPSTRRSYF. CDR3 DNA: TGTGCCAGCACCACACCCTCGACACGCCGTTCGTACTTC. Variable domain in full (rest from reference TRBV28 and TRBJ2-7): DVKVTQSSRYLVKRTGEKVFLECVQDMDHENMFWYRQDPGLGLRLIYFSYDVKMKEKGDIPEGYSVSREKKERFSLILESASTNQTSMYLCASTTPSTRRSYFGPGTRLTVT.